This TCR beta chain came from a study of T cell changes during pregnancy in multiple sclerosis. Generated by immunoSEQ multiplex PCR, the TCRdb table keeps only in-frame clones and is missing some. Of 100,000 or so clones in the sample, 90% to 95% are singletons; the top ten hold 0.95% to 1.5%. Trimming removed 7 bases at V and 5 bases at J, with 18 bases between. Germline V CDR1 and CDR2: SGDLS, YYNGEE. This CDR3 region has 14 residues. The input for sequencing was peripheral blood, taken in the second trimester of pregnancy. The rearrangement uses TRBV9 and TRBJ1-2, with D unclear. The TCR originated in a female donor with multiple sclerosis, enrolled in a pregnancy study. The CDR3 region is CASASSPGLYGYTF. DNA of the CDR3: TGTGCCAGCGCTAGTAGTCCGGGGTTGTATGGCTACACCTTC.